This entry lists 28 T cell receptor beta chains sequenced from one sample in a study of blood T cell repertoires in COVID-19. Measured with immunoSEQ multiplex PCR; TCRdb has only the in-frame clones, and not every one. The data contain about 280,000 clones, 85% to 90% of them singletons. The source material was peripheral blood. The origin of the receptors is a woman aged 25 to 39 with COVID-19, enrolled during active disease.

The genes are TRBV5-5 and TRBJ2-7; D is unresolved. Trimming left V 2 bases short and J 3 bases short, with 15 bases between. The CDR3 totals 15 residues. The V gene's germline CDR1 is SGHKS and CDR2 YYEKEE (reference sequence). The CDR3 coding sequence is TGTGCCAGCAGCTTATCAGTCAGCGTTCTCTACGAGCAGTACTTC. The encoded protein is CASSLSVSVLYEQYF. Full variable domain (rest looked up from reference TRBV5-5 and TRBJ2-7): DAGVTQSPTHLIKTRGQQVTLRCSPISGHKSVSWYQQVLGQGPQFIFQYYEKEERGRGNFPDRFSARQFPNYSSELNVNALLLGDSALYLCASSLSVSVLYEQYFGPGTRLTVT.

This chain joins TRBV2 and TRBJ2-5, with 8 bases matching TRBD1. CDR1 is SNHLY, CDR2 FYNNEI, per germline. J was trimmed by 3 bases and V by 7 bases; bases with no gene match: 7. The CDR3 has 14 amino acids. The CDR3 DNA follows: TGTGCCAGCACCCCAGGGGGCTCTGAAGAGACCCAGTACTTC. This translates into CASTPGGSEETQYF.

The chain recombines TRBV7-9 with TRBJ2-2, with 10 bases fitting TRBD2. CDR1 and CDR2 (germline): SEHNR, FQNEAQ (reference sequence). Unmatched junction bases numbered 13, after V lost 5 bases and J lost 4 bases. The CDR3 runs to 18 residues. The CDR3 loop reads CASSQPGVAGGITGELFF. CDR3 nucleotides: TGTGCCAGCAGCCAACCTGGGGTAGCGGGAGGTATCACCGGGGAGCTGTTTTTT.

This clone appeared once. The rearrangement links TRBV6-6 to TRBJ2-1; possibly TRBD2 for D (6 bases). Germline lookup yields CDR1 MNHNY and CDR2 SVGAGI (reference sequence). This CDR3 has 15 amino acids. The V end was cut by 4 bases, the J end by 9 bases, with 19 bases between. In DNA form, the CDR3 reads TGTGCCAGCAGTTCGGCTAGCGCCGAGATGGGTGAGCAGTTCTTC. Residues: CASSSASAEMGEQFF.

This chain joins TRBV29-1 and TRBJ2-5; 7 positions match TRBD1. V dropped 5 bases and J dropped 2; count of bases not matched to a gene: 2. Germline V lookup: CDR1 SQVTM, CDR2 ANQGSEA. The CDR3 loop spans 12 amino acids. The CDR3 DNA sequence: TGCAGCGTTCTACAGGGGCAAGAGACCCAGTACTTC. Translated: CSVLQGQETQYF.

The V gene is TRBV15, the J gene TRBJ1-4, with 9 bases that match TRBD1. With V trimmed by 5 bases and J by 8 bases, 12 bases remained unmatched. The germline V gene has CDR1 LNHNV and CDR2 YYDKDF (reference sequence). This CDR3 has 16 residues. The CDR3 DNA reads TGTGCCACCAGCGGGGCCGGGACAGGGTATAACGAAAAACTGTTTTTT. This gives the protein CATSGAGTGYNEKLFF.

The sample holds a few counts of this clone. The rearrangement links TRBV7-2 to TRBJ2-7; D is uncertain. Looked up from germline, CDR1 is SGHTA and CDR2 is FQGNSA. CDR3 length equals 14 residues. V shed 5 bases and J shed 4 bases, with 15 bases lying between them. CDR3 sequence: CASSPTASLYEQYF. The CDR3 region has the DNA TGTGCCAGCAGCCCTACAGCCTCCTTATACGAGCAGTACTTC.

The chain recombines TRBV4-3 with TRBJ2-7; 10 bases are shared with TRBD2. Germline lookup yields CDR1 LGHNA and CDR2 YSLEER. V was clipped by 3 bases and J by 3 bases; unmatched bases: 5. The CDR3 has 15 amino acids. The CDR3 region has the DNA TGCGCCAGCAGCCAGGAAGCGGGGGGGTACTACGAGCAGTACTTC. It specifies CASSQEAGGYYEQYF.

This rearrangement joins TRBV18 to TRBJ1-2; 7 bases fit TRBD1. This CDR3 spans 13 amino acids. J was trimmed by 7 bases and V by 5 bases; bases with no gene match: 7. Germline CDR1 KGHSH, CDR2 LQKENI. CDR3 sequence reads: CASSDGGQSGYTF. In DNA, the CDR3 is TGTGCCAGCTCAGACGGGGGACAGAGTGGCTACACCTTC.

This clone was detected a few times. This rearrangement joins TRBV5-1 to TRBJ1-2; D not certain. Per the germline V gene, CDR1 is SGHRS and CDR2 is YFSETQ. Trimming removed 1 base at V and 2 bases at J, with 12 bases between. The CDR3 totals 15 residues. This CDR3 reads CASSLSSVENYGYTF. The CDR3 bases are TGCGCCAGCAGCTTGTCCTCCGTGGAGAACTATGGCTACACCTTC.

The chain has TRBV6-4 and TRBJ2-1; TRBD1 matches 8 bases. CDR3 size: 13 residues. V shed 6 bases, J shed 10 bases, and the junction held 8 bases outside the gene matches. Germline V gene data show CDR1 as MRHNA and CDR2 as SNTAGT. CDR3 in DNA: TGTGCCAGCAGCGCTGACAGGGGCACCGAGCAGTTCTTC. Residues: CASSADRGTEQFF.

The V and J genes are TRBV7-9 and TRBJ1-5; maybe TRBD1 (5 bases). Germline loops: CDR1 SEHNR, CDR2 FQNEAQ (reference sequence). Trimming shortened V by 8 bases and J by 4 bases, and 15 bases separated the two germline ends. The CDR3 spans 14 residues. The CDR3 coding sequence is TGTGCCAGCGGGGGAGGGAAGGAGAATCAGCCCCAGCATTTT. This gives the protein CASGGGKENQPQHF.

This clone has a handful of counts. The chain links TRBV21-1 to TRBJ1-2; TRBD1, the D gene given by the table, was not confirmed from the DNA. TRBV21-1 is listed as a pseudogene. The CDR3 is 14 residues long. CDR3 sequence reads: CASRTDRPNYGYTF. Here the CDR3 DNA reads TGTGCCAGCAGAACGGACAGACCTAACTATGGCTACACCTTC.

V and J are TRBV19 and TRBJ1-1; 7 bases map to TRBD1. J gave up 0 bases and V 5 bases, and 12 bases lay outside the gene matches. The germline CDR1 and CDR2 sequences are LNHDA and SQIVND (reference sequence). The CDR3 totals 17 residues. The chain's CDR3 is CASSAGGDSGLNTEAFF. CDR3 sequence (DNA): TGTGCCAGTAGTGCTGGCGGGGACAGCGGCTTGAACACTGAAGCTTTCTTT. Filled out from reference TRBV19 and TRBJ1-1, the complete variable domain reads DGGITQSPKYLFRKEGQNVTLSCEQNLNHDAMYWYRQDPGQGLRLIYYSQIVNDFQKGDIAEGYSVSREKKESFPLTVTSAQKNPTAFYLCASSAGGDSGLNTEAFFGQGTRLTVV.

V gene TRBV29-1 combines with J gene TRBJ1-4; no clear D gene. Between the trimmed V and J ends, which lost 6 bases and 0 bases, there was a span of 14 bases. The CDR3 covers 15 residues. Germline V gives CDR1 SQVTM, CDR2 ANQGSEA. The CDR3 protein is CSVRGGIATNEKLFF. DNA of the CDR3: TGCAGCGTCAGAGGAGGCATTGCAACTAATGAAAAACTGTTTTTT.

In its sample, this clone was seen a few times. The chain joins TRBV28 to TRBJ1-5, with D maybe TRBD1 (6 bases). In germline, CDR1 is MDHEN, CDR2 SYDVKM. V was pared by 3 bases and J by 7 bases, with 10 bases between. CDR3 length: 13 amino acids. CDR3 in amino acids: CASSFSGEQPQHF. The CDR3 nucleotides are TGTGCCAGCAGTTTTTCAGGGGAACAGCCCCAGCATTTT.

The chain couples TRBV19 to TRBJ1-4; 12 bases map to TRBD1. Germline V gives CDR1 LNHDA, CDR2 SQIVND (reference sequence). Losses at the gene ends were 5 bases for V and 5 bases for J; bases not matched to a gene: 12. This CDR3 spans 18 amino acids. This CDR3 reads CASSLGQGAGAKNEKLFF. The CDR3 coding sequence is TGTGCCAGTAGTCTGGGACAGGGGGCGGGGGCGAAGAATGAAAAACTGTTTTTT.

The V gene is TRBV7-2, the J gene TRBJ2-1, with D possibly being TRBD2 (6 bases). V lost 2 bases and J lost 7, with 24 bases in between. Per germline, CDR1 SGHTA and CDR2 FQGNSA. CDR3 length: 18 residues. Here the CDR3 DNA reads TGTGCCAGCAGCTTACTCTCCTACCTGGCGAGGGAGGAAAATGAGCAGTTCTTC. Translation gives CASSLLSYLAREENEQFF.

This chain connects TRBV11-1 to TRBJ2-7; TRBD1 is a possible D gene (6 bases). Germline CDR1 and CDR2: SGHAT and FQDESV (reference sequence). The CDR3 has 12 amino acids. Trimming removed 4 bases from V and 7 bases from J, with 11 bases in between. CDR3 residues: CASSSETGEQYF. CDR3 nucleotide sequence: TGTGCCAGCAGCTCAGAAACAGGGGAGCAGTACTTC.

To note about this clone: A read error may account for a junction end that differs from germline. The rearrangement uses TRBV11-2 and TRBJ2-1; 9 bases are a match to TRBD2. The germline CDR1 and CDR2 sequences are SGHAT and FQNNGV. The CDR3 totals 13 residues. This chain's CDR3 is CASSLDFSGLAVF. The CDR3 coding sequence is TGTGCCAGCAGCTTAGATTTCTCGGGACTAGCAGTCTTC. The variable domain in full, completed from reference TRBV11-2 and TRBJ2-1, reads EAGVAQSPRYKIIEKRQSVAFWCNPISGHATLYWYQQILGQGPKLLIQFQNNGVVDDSQLPKDRFSAERLKGVDSTLKIQPAKLEDSAVYLCASSLDFSGLAVFGPGTRLTVL.

V gene TRBV13 combines with J gene TRBJ2-5; 11 bases align to TRBD2. The ends lost 0 bases at V and 5 bases at J; junction bases unmatched: 2. The CDR3 is made up of 15 amino acids. Per germline, CDR1 PRHDT and CDR2 FYEKMQ (reference sequence). The CDR3 reads CASSLGPSGRETQYF. The CDR3 DNA reads as TGTGCCAGCAGCTTAGGCCCTAGCGGGAGGGAGACCCAGTACTTC.

V gene TRBV9 combines with J gene TRBJ2-1, with TRBD2 matching 14 bases. V was pared by 3 bases and J by 8 bases, with 7 bases of the junction left unmatched. CDR1 and CDR2 (germline): SGDLS, YYNGEE. The CDR3 loop spans 16 amino acids. For the CDR3, the DNA is TGTGCCAGCAGCGCGAGACTAGCGGGAGGGCCCCATGAGCAGTTCTTC. Protein sequence: CASSARLAGGPHEQFF.

The chain couples TRBV4-1 to TRBJ2-3, with 10 bases that match TRBD2. The CDR3 loop spans 17 amino acids. With V trimmed by 2 bases and J by 0 bases, 5 bases remained unmatched. Looked up from germline, CDR1 is MGHRA and CDR2 is YSYEKL. CDR3 protein: CASSQPGTSVSTDTQYF. The CDR3 DNA follows: TGCGCCAGCAGCCAACCCGGGACTAGCGTTAGCACAGATACGCAGTATTTT.

V gene TRBV2 combines with J gene TRBJ1-2; 7 bases agree with TRBD1. Germline V gene data show CDR1 as SNHLY and CDR2 as FYNNEI. CDR3 length: 14 amino acids. J lost 8 bases, V lost 2 bases, and 8 bases had no gene match. The CDR3 sequence is CASSETGQISGYTF. As DNA, the CDR3 is TGTGCCAGCAGTGAAACGGGACAGATCTCGGGCTACACCTTC.

This clone was observed a few times. This CDR3 is CASSKDYSYNEQFF. The CDR3, as DNA: TGCGCCAGCAGCAAGGACTACTCCTACAATGAGCAGTTCTTC. The V call is TRBV5-1, the J call TRBJ2-1; D may be TRBD2 (6 bases). Trimming removed 4 bases at V and 0 bases at J, with 8 bases between. The CDR3 contains 14 residues. Germline CDR1 is SGHRS and CDR2 is YFSETQ.

V usage is TRBV7-2 and J usage is TRBJ2-7; tentative D call: TRBD1 (6 bases). Trimming removed 5 bases from V and 7 bases from J, with 18 bases in between. From germline, CDR1 is SGHTA and CDR2 FQGNSA. This CDR3 has 14 residues. CDR3 nucleotides: TGTGCCAGCAGCCCCTTTCAGGGGCCCTTGGAGCAGTACTTC. Residues: CASSPFQGPLEQYF.

This chain joins TRBV11-3 and TRBJ2-7, with D uncertain. This CDR3 has 13 residues. Germline V gives CDR1 SGHNT, CDR2 YENEEA. The V gene lost 4 bases and the J gene lost 2 bases, with 9 bases spanning the gap. CDR3 nucleotides: TGTGCCAGCAGCTACGGTACGGCCTACGAGCAGTACTTC. This sequence encodes CASSYGTAYEQYF.

The V and J genes are TRBV6-2 or TRBV6-3 and TRBJ2-1; unclear D gene. The germline V gene has CDR1 MNHEY and CDR2 SVGEGT. This CDR3 comprises 14 residues. V was shortened by 2 bases and J by 0 bases, with 5 bases between the two germline ends. The DNA of the CDR3 is TGTGCCAGCAGTTACCATAGCTCCTACAATGAGCAGTTCTTC. Its translation: CASSYHSSYNEQFF.